Listed here is a single T cell receptor (beta chain). A read error may account for a junction end that differs from germline. The data were obtained in a study of CD8+ T cells in alopecia areata. Extraction and reverse transcription of RNA yielded cDNA as the sequencing template. Measured with immunoSEQ multiplex PCR; TCRdb has only the in-frame clones, and not every one. The sample carries about 150,000 clones, more than 40% recorded once. Per germline, CDR1 SSHAT and CDR2 FNYEAQ (reference sequence). This CDR3 region has 15 residues. The sample consisted of CD4+ T cells sorted from blood. The V call is TRBV7-7, the J call TRBJ2-2; D is uncertain. This clonotype originated in a human donor with alopecia areata. Here the CDR3 DNA reads TGTGCTAGCAGCTTAAGTAGGCTGAACACCGGGGAGCTGTTTTTT. It is translated as CASSLSRLNTGELFF.